The rows below give T cell receptor beta chains drawn from one sample of a study of blood T cell repertoires in COVID-19. Profiling relied on immunoSEQ multiplex PCR, and the TCRdb table lists in-frame clones only, not all of them. This sample carries about 260,000 clones, 88% of them seen once, and the ten largest clones take 0.65% to 0.8%. Sequencing was done on a sample of peripheral blood. These receptors all come from a human donor in a cohort sampled during active COVID-19. The CDR3 runs from the conserved cysteine through the conserved F or W. Fields, in order: D gene, clone size, J gene, V gene, CDR3 DNA, CDR3 protein. The D gene is left open where the match is weak. The size field is filled for only some rows; it gives once, few, many or a size class.

d_gene: TRBD1; abundance: NA; j_gene: TRBJ1-2; v_gene: TRBV5-4; CDR3nt: TGTGCCAGCAGCTTGGCAAGGGACAGGCCCATTGGCGGCTACACCTTC; CDR3aa: CASSLARDRPIGGYTF
d_gene: NA; abundance: NA; j_gene: TRBJ2-7; v_gene: TRBV30; CDR3nt: TGTGCCTGGAGTTCCAGGGGCTACGAGCAGTACTTC; CDR3aa: CAWSSRGYEQYF
d_gene: NA; abundance: once; j_gene: TRBJ1-5; v_gene: TRBV3-1/TRBV3-2; CDR3nt: TGTGCCAGCAGCCCTCAGGGGAGCAATCAGCCCCAGCATTTT; CDR3aa: CASSPQGSNQPQHF
d_gene: NA; abundance: NA; j_gene: TRBJ1-6; v_gene: TRBV4-2; CDR3nt: TGTGCCAGCAGCCCCTCATTATATGTGATACGAGACCCCTCGGGGTTTTCACCCCTCCACTTT; CDR3aa: CASSPSLYVIRDPSGFSPLHF
d_gene: TRBD1; abundance: few; j_gene: TRBJ1-1; v_gene: TRBV18; CDR3nt: TGTGCCAGCTCACCCTTCAGGGGGAGTGACACTGAAGCTTTCTTT; CDR3aa: CASSPFRGSDTEAFF
d_gene: NA; abundance: NA; j_gene: TRBJ2-7; v_gene: TRBV6-6; CDR3nt: TGTGCCAGCAGTCAACGGGGTCTCCCCTACGAGCAGTACTTC; CDR3aa: CASSQRGLPYEQYF
d_gene: NA; abundance: NA; j_gene: TRBJ2-7; v_gene: TRBV6-1; CDR3nt: TGTGCCAGCAGTGAACAGCTCTCGGCGGGACCATCCTACGAGCAGTACTTC; CDR3aa: CASSEQLSAGPSYEQYF
d_gene: NA; abundance: NA; j_gene: TRBJ2-7; v_gene: TRBV7-6; CDR3nt: TGTGCCAGCAGCCCAAGGGGGGTAGGTTCAGGGAGGGAGGAGCAGTACTTC; CDR3aa: CASSPRGVGSGREEQYF
d_gene: NA; abundance: NA; j_gene: TRBJ1-3; v_gene: TRBV4-3; CDR3nt: TGCGCCAGCAGCCAAGATGTCTCCTACTCTGGAAACACCATATATTTT; CDR3aa: CASSQDVSYSGNTIYF
d_gene: TRBD2; abundance: NA; j_gene: TRBJ2-7; v_gene: TRBV4-1; CDR3nt: TGCGCCAGCAGCCAAGAAGAGACAGCGGGGGAGGTCGAGCAGTACTTC; CDR3aa: CASSQEETAGEVEQYF
d_gene: TRBD1; abundance: NA; j_gene: TRBJ1-5; v_gene: TRBV6-6; CDR3nt: TGTGCCAGCAGTCATGGGACAGGGAAGAGTGGCAATCAGCCCCAGCATTTT; CDR3aa: CASSHGTGKSGNQPQHF
d_gene: NA; abundance: NA; j_gene: TRBJ1-2; v_gene: TRBV7-9; CDR3nt: TGTGCCAGCAGCCCTAGGCAGGGCCACTATGGCTACACCTTC; CDR3aa: CASSPRQGHYGYTF
d_gene: NA; abundance: NA; j_gene: TRBJ1-4; v_gene: TRBV11-2; CDR3nt: TGTGCCAGCAGCTACACGAGGGGGGGGGCTAATGAAAAACTGTTTTTT; CDR3aa: CASSYTRGGANEKLFF
d_gene: TRBD1; abundance: NA; j_gene: TRBJ2-5; v_gene: TRBV25-1; CDR3nt: TGTGCCAGCAGTGAAGCAGGGGGACGATTGAAAGAGACCCAGTACTTC; CDR3aa: CASSEAGGRLKETQYF
d_gene: TRBD2; abundance: once; j_gene: TRBJ2-7; v_gene: TRBV30; CDR3nt: TGTGCCTGGAGTGTACTCGGTAGCGGGAGTTACGAGCAGTACTTC; CDR3aa: CAWSVLGSGSYEQYF
d_gene: NA; abundance: once; j_gene: TRBJ1-6; v_gene: TRBV7-2; CDR3nt: TGTGCCAGCAGCTTAACTGCGAGCTCCTATAATTCACCCCTCCACTTT; CDR3aa: CASSLTASSYNSPLHF
d_gene: NA; abundance: NA; j_gene: TRBJ2-4; v_gene: TRBV5-8; CDR3nt: TGTGCCAGCAGCTTGCCAGGGATAATGAAAAACATTCAGTACTTC; CDR3aa: CASSLPGIMKNIQYF